This T cell receptor (beta chain) was sequenced during a study of blood T cells in healthy people across ages (dated by TCRdb to between 2014 and 2017). About the investigation overall: In model experiments, template switching captured roughly one uniquely barcoded TCR beta cDNA molecule for every two T cells. Using deep sequencing normalized with unique cDNA molecular identifiers, the study measured how TCR beta repertoire diversity changes with age. Donors were grouped into four age groups: young (average about 15 years), middle-aged (approximately 41), aged (approximately 58) and long-lived (just over 80). To avoid experimental bias, donors of different ages were randomly spread across the sequencing lanes. Using the same blood draw, the study looked at two additional independent replicas of 1 million unique cDNA reads for two donors, one aged 18 to 30 and the other aged 80 or older. What the authors observed across the whole study: As age increased, observed TCR beta diversity per million T cells dropped in a roughly linear way, and a significant reduction was already evident by age around 41. A strong correlation was found between observed TCR beta diversity and the percentage of naive T cells measured by flow cytometry. Bulk unsorted PBMC profiling prevented conclusive comparison of naive and antigen-experienced compartments. Because donor CMV infection status was unknown, age-related changes in expanded clonotypes were potentially confounded. Estimates of total diversity from one million sequenced T cells were regarded as lower bounds and underestimates. Compared with the aged group, the long-lived group had more naive CD4+ T cells, fewer expanded clones and increased TCR diversity, suggesting age selection.

CDR1 KGHDR and CDR2 SFDVKD were looked up in the germline V gene. V drops 3 bases and J drops 2 bases, leaving 7 bases in between. From the cysteine up to the phenylalanine, the CDR3 has a length of 14 residues. Only the CDR3 part of the read is kept: 42 bases, read in frame from the first base. Libraries were constructed by 5' RACE. A second 7 to 11 cycle PCR used a sample-barcoded 5' primer and a J-beta primer mix. A template-switch 5' adaptor carrying 12 random nucleotides introduced a unique molecular identifier onto each TCR beta cDNA molecule. Each sample yielded at least 3 million CDR3-containing paired-end reads. First-strand cDNA was synthesized from all RNA with the Mint cDNA synthesis kit, primed by a TRBC-specific oligonucleotide. All cDNA was treated with uracil-DNA glycosylase and then went through a first 18-cycle PCR with the universal primers M1SS and BC2_uni_R. The source study handled its data this way. Each sample was normalized by randomly selecting 1 million high-quality reads, each carrying a distinct molecular identifier. Reads with shared molecular identifiers were discarded instead of being binned into consensus sequences. MiTCR, with a Q25 quality threshold and the strictest error-elimination algorithm, was used for CDR3 identification, clonotype clustering and error correction. Lower-bound total TCR beta diversity was estimated with a nonparametric unseen species model using Euler transformation. TCRdb passed the public sequencing reads through fastp at Q25 and MiXCR, retaining productive beta sequences. Each CDR3 protein appears once, grouped with its most common genes and DNA. None of the V and J calls come from the authors' own analysis; TCRdb made them. The sample yields 1,800,000 or so distinct CDR3 sequences; 30% to 40% were counted once. 20% to 25% of the sample is held by the ten biggest clonotypes.

Systemically healthy Caucasian individuals from Russia, 39 in total and aged roughly 6 to 100 years, were included as donors. Roughly 10 milliliters of peripheral blood were collected from each donor into EDTA-treated Vacutainer tubes. Ficoll-Paque density-gradient centrifugation was used to isolate PBMCs, with at least 7 million per sample. Trizol reagent was used to extract total RNA from PBMCs, with at least 6 micrograms per sample. For every donor, flow cytometry on a PBMC aliquot measured the percentage of naive CD45RAhigh/CD27high T cells. There are a few counts of this clonotype. Its antigen specificity is not known. No quality values exist for individual bases; no much larger clone is one base distant.

This sequence uses TRBV24-1 and TRBJ2-1; the D gene identity is not certain. This TCR was recovered from a human donor in good health. The source material was blood. The nucleotide sequence reads TGTGCCACCAGTGATGCACAGCCCTACAATGAGCAGTTCTTC. It specifies CATSDAQPYNEQFF.